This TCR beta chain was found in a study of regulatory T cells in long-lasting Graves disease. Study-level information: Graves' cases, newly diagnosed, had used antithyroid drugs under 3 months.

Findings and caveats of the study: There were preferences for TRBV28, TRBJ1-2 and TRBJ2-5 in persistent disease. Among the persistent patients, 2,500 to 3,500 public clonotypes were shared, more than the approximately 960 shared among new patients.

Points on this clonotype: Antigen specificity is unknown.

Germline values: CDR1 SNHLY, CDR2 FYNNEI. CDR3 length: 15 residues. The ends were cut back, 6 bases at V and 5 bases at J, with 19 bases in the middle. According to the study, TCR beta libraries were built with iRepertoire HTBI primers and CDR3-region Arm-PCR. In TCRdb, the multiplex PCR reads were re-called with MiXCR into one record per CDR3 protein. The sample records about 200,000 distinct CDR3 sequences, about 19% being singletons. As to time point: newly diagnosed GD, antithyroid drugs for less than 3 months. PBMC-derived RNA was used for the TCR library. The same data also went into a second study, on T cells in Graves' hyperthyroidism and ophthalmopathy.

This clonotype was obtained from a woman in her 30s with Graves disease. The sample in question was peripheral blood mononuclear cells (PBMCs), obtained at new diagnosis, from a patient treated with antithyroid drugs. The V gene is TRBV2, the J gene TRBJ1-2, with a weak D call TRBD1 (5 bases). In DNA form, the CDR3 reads TGTGCCAGCAGACCCAGACAGAAATTAATATATGGCTACACCTTC. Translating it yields CASRPRQKLIYGYTF.